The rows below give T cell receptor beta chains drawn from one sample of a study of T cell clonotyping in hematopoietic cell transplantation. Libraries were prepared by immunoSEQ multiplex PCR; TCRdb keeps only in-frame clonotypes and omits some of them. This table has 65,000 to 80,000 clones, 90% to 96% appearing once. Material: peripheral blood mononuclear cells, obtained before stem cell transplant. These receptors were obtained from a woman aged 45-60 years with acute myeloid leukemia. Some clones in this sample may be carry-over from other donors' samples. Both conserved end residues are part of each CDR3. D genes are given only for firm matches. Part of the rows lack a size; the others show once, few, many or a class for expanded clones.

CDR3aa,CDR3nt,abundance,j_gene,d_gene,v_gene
CASSGQRNSNQPQHF,TGTGCCAGCAGCGGACAGAGGAATAGCAATCAGCCCCAGCATTTT,NA,TRBJ1-5,NA,TRBV6-5
CASSSRASGNTIYF,TGTGCCAGCAGCTCCAGGGCTTCTGGAAACACCATATATTTT,NA,TRBJ1-3,NA,TRBV5-8
CASRAQGGFSEQYF,TGCGCCAGCAGGGCACAGGGAGGGTTTAGCGAGCAGTACTTC,NA,TRBJ2-7,NA,TRBV5-1
CAWSADSDSGNTIYF,TGTGCCTGGAGTGCCGACAGCGACTCTGGAAACACCATATATTTT,NA,TRBJ1-3,NA,TRBV30
CASSIDRSNQPQHF,TGTGCCAGCAGTATCGACAGGAGCAATCAGCCCCAGCATTTT,NA,TRBJ1-5,NA,TRBV6-5
CASSMAQLRDNYGYTF,TGTGCCAGTAGTATGGCGCAGTTGAGGGATAACTATGGCTACACCTTC,NA,TRBJ1-2,NA,TRBV19
CASSLEFSNQPQHF,TGTGCCAGCAGCTTAGAGTTTAGCAATCAGCCCCAGCATTTT,NA,TRBJ1-5,NA,TRBV7-2
CSVVGPAGTRDWNEQYF,TGCAGCGTTGTGGGGCCAGCGGGAACCCGGGATTGGAACGAGCAGTACTTC,NA,TRBJ2-7,TRBD2,TRBV29-1
CASSEAYGEQYF,TGTGCCAGCAGTGAAGCTTACGGCGAGCAGTACTTC,NA,TRBJ2-7,NA,TRBV6-1
CAWSKFPGTEAFF,TGTGCCTGGAGTAAGTTTCCGGGCACTGAAGCTTTCTTT,NA,TRBJ1-1,NA,TRBV30
CASSWNGNSPLHF,TGCGCCAGCAGTTGGAATGGGAATTCACCCCTCCACTTT,NA,TRBJ1-6,NA,TRBV10-2
CASSLTGGVANTEAFF,TGCGCCAGCAGCTTGACTGGGGGTGTAGCTAACACTGAAGCTTTCTTT,NA,TRBJ1-1,NA,TRBV5-1
CASSLGAVSAFF,TGTGCCAGCAGCCTGGGGGCGGTGTCAGCTTTCTTT,NA,TRBJ1-1,NA,TRBV5-6
CASSRTGGTEKLFF,TGTGCCAGCAGCCGGACAGGGGGGACGGAGAAACTGTTTTTT,once,TRBJ1-4,TRBD1,TRBV5-6
CASNSRSPLGEQYF,TGTGCCAGCAACTCTAGAAGTCCTCTCGGCGAGCAGTACTTC,once,TRBJ2-7,NA,TRBV6-5
CASSSSGAGTTYEQYF,TGTGCCAGCAGCTCTTCGGGGGCGGGGACGACCTACGAGCAGTACTTC,NA,TRBJ2-7,NA,TRBV11-2
CASSIRADRYYGYTF,TGTGCCAGTAGTATTAGGGCCGACAGATACTATGGCTACACCTTC,NA,TRBJ1-2,NA,TRBV19
CASSLDFTGFGSYNSPLHF,TGTGCCAGCAGCTTAGATTTTACAGGGTTCGGATCCTATAATTCACCCCTCCACTTT,NA,TRBJ1-6,NA,TRBV7-9
CASSNGPRGRNTIYF,TGTGCCAGCAGCAACGGGCCCCGGGGAAGAAACACCATATATTTT,once,TRBJ1-3,NA,TRBV6-6
CAGRVRGSEAFF,TGTGCCGGAAGAGTCAGGGGGTCAGAAGCTTTCTTT,NA,TRBJ1-1,TRBD1,TRBV30
CASSFDRPSTDTQYF,TGTGCCAGCAGTTTCGACAGGCCAAGCACAGATACGCAGTATTTT,NA,TRBJ2-3,NA,TRBV27
CASSLERGYTEAFF,TGTGCCAGCAGCTTAGAGAGAGGATACACTGAAGCTTTCTTT,NA,TRBJ1-1,NA,TRBV7-2
CASRQQGQAYEQYF,TGTGCCAGCAGACAACAAGGACAGGCCTACGAGCAGTACTTC,NA,TRBJ2-7,TRBD1,TRBV11-1
CASTIGGWGGYTF,TGTGCCAGCACCATTGGGGGGTGGGGCGGCTACACCTTC,NA,TRBJ1-2,NA,TRBV7-2
CSVTGTDNEKLFF,TGCAGCGTCACCGGGACGGATAATGAAAAACTGTTTTTT,NA,TRBJ1-4,NA,TRBV29-1
CASSRGDFNYGYTF,TGTGCCAGCAGTAGGGGGGACTTTAACTATGGCTACACCTTC,NA,TRBJ1-2,NA,TRBV28
CSVSAAFF,TGCAGCGTTTCGGCAGCTTTCTTT,NA,TRBJ1-1,NA,TRBV29-1
CAWSPGTSTSTDTQYF,TGTGCCTGGAGCCCCGGGACTTCAACTAGCACAGATACGCAGTATTTT,NA,TRBJ2-3,NA,TRBV30
CASSQGPGYTF,TGTGCCAGCAGCCAGGGCCCGGGCTACACCTTC,NA,TRBJ1-2,NA,TRBV14
CASSRAGFNEQYF,TGTGCCAGCAGTCGTGCCGGGTTCAACGAGCAGTACTTC,NA,TRBJ2-7,NA,TRBV6-5
CASSLEVGVYEQYF,TGTGCCAGCAGCTTAGAAGTGGGAGTTTACGAGCAGTACTTC,few,TRBJ2-7,NA,TRBV7-2
CASSYGQGNTEAFF,TGTGCCAGCAGTTATGGGCAGGGGAACACTGAAGCTTTCTTT,NA,TRBJ1-1,NA,TRBV6-5
CASSFGQLNTEAFF,TGTGCCAGCAGTTTTGGACAGCTGAACACTGAAGCTTTCTTT,NA,TRBJ1-1,NA,TRBV7-2
CASSHSIVGNQPQHF,TGCGCCAGCAGCCATAGCATAGTTGGCAATCAGCCCCAGCATTTT,NA,TRBJ1-5,NA,TRBV4-1
CASSTRQQETQYF,TGTGCCAGCAGCACCCGTCAACAAGAGACCCAGTACTTC,NA,TRBJ2-5,NA,TRBV6-5
CASSLGGTDTF,TGTGCCAGCAGCTTGGGGGGGACGGACACCTTC,NA,TRBJ1-2,NA,TRBV5-6
CASRPRPVFEQYF,TGTGCCAGCAGACCTAGACCGGTTTTCGAGCAGTACTTC,NA,TRBJ2-7,NA,TRBV7-2
CASSVQRQSELFF,TGTGCCAGCAGTGTACAGAGACAGTCGGAACTGTTTTTT,NA,TRBJ1-4,NA,TRBV2
CASSEAPSWELFF,TGTGCCAGCAGTGAGGCGCCTTCTTGGGAGCTGTTTTTT,NA,TRBJ2-2,NA,TRBV2
CASSHRVGSNQPQHF,TGTGCCAGCTCACACAGGGTAGGGAGCAATCAGCCCCAGCATTTT,NA,TRBJ1-5,NA,TRBV18
CATSRGDTYGYTF,TGTGCCACCAGCAGAGGTGACACCTATGGCTACACCTTC,NA,TRBJ1-2,NA,TRBV15